Presented here are 14 T cell receptor beta chains from one specimen sequenced in a study of blood T cell repertoires in COVID-19. Repertoires were generated with immunoSEQ multiplex PCR, while TCRdb's copy carries only in-frame clones and drops some. The table lists 120,000 to 150,000 clones, 80% to 85% of them singletons, with roughly 4% in the top ten. Sequencing was performed on peripheral blood. Receptor source: a woman of 80 years or more with acute or convalescent COVID-19.

This clone was counted once. The chain has TRBV11-2 and TRBJ2-1; no firm D call. CDR3 length: 14 residues. The V gene's germline CDR1 is SGHAT and CDR2 FQNNGV. Trimming pared 7 bases from V and 3 bases from J, leaving 13 bases between. The CDR3 nucleotides read TGTGCCAGCATTCGACTCTCTTTCTACAATGAGCAGTTCTTC. It encodes CASIRLSFYNEQFF.

The rearrangement links TRBV10-3 to TRBJ2-3; 13 bases are a match to TRBD2. The CDR3 has 15 residues. Germline-derived CDR1 and CDR2 are ENHRY and SYGVKD. The V and J ends lost 10 bases and 3 bases, in that order; junction bases with no gene match: 7. The CDR3, as DNA: TGTGCCACGCAACAACTAGCGGGGGGGACAGATACGCAGTATTTT. This translates into CATQQLAGGTDTQYF.

The rearrangement uses TRBV13 and TRBJ2-5, with D possibly being TRBD2 (5 bases). This CDR3 has 15 residues. CDR1 is PRHDT and CDR2 is FYEKMQ in the germline V gene (reference sequence). V was clipped by 0 bases and J by 3 bases, with 11 bases between them. CDR3 loop: CASSLGRTFKETQYF. CDR3 in DNA: TGTGCCAGCAGCTTAGGACGGACTTTTAAAGAGACCCAGTACTTC.

V gene TRBV6-6 combines with J gene TRBJ2-1, with 7 bases matching TRBD2. The CDR3 runs 14 residues. Germline loops: CDR1 MNHNY, CDR2 SVGAGI (reference sequence). V was pared by 8 bases and J by 9 bases, with 13 bases of the junction left unmatched. The CDR3 loop is CASAVLGGSSEQFF. The CDR3, as DNA: TGTGCCAGCGCTGTTCTGGGGGGGTCTTCTGAGCAGTTCTTC.

V and J are TRBV28 and TRBJ2-1; TRBD1 might be the D (5 bases). CDR1 is MDHEN, CDR2 SYDVKM, per germline. This CDR3 is 13 amino acids long. V shed 10 bases and J shed 0 bases, with 10 bases lying between them. The CDR3 nucleotides read TGTGCCACCTGGGGCGACTCCTACAATGAGCAGTTCTTC. Its translation is CATWGDSYNEQFF.

The rearrangement joins TRBV7-2 to TRBJ1-5; 8 bases line up with TRBD1. The CDR3 loop spans 16 amino acids. The V and J ends lost 0 bases and 1 base, in that order; junction bases with no gene match: 2. Germline V gene sequence: CDR1 SGHTA, CDR2 FQGNSA. Here the CDR3 DNA reads TGTGCCAGCAGCTTAGCGGGACAGGAAAGCAATCAGCCCCAGCATTTT. It is translated as CASSLAGQESNQPQHF.

The chain couples TRBV18 to TRBJ1-1, with a possible D match to TRBD1 (5 bases). Germline CDR1 KGHSH, CDR2 LQKENI. With 4 bases removed from V and 6 bases from J, the gap between germline ends came to 15 bases. There are 14 residues in the CDR3. CDR3 protein: CASSHPRSGAEAFF. The CDR3 bases are TGTGCCAGCTCACACCCAAGGTCGGGGGCTGAAGCTTTCTTT. Using reference TRBV18 and TRBJ1-1 for the parts outside the CDR3, the full variable domain is NAGVMQNPRHLVRRRGQEARLRCSPMKGHSHVYWYRQLPEEGLKFMVYLQKENIIDESGMPKERFSAEFPKEGPSILRIQQVVRGDSAAYFCASSHPRSGAEAFFGQGTRLTVV.

This clone was recorded once. This sequence joins TRBV5-5 and TRBJ1-5; 7 nucleotides match TRBD1. With 3 bases clipped from V and 6 bases from J, the junction kept 15 bases outside the gene matches. CDR1 and CDR2 (germline): SGHKS, YYEKEE (reference sequence). The CDR3 length is 17 residues. The CDR3 is CASSSAYVLTGPQPQHF. As DNA, the CDR3 is TGTGCCAGCAGCTCCGCCTATGTACTGACAGGGCCTCAGCCCCAGCATTTT.

The J gene is TRBJ2-3, the V gene TRBV18; D uncertain. Trimming pared 2 bases from V and 2 bases from J, leaving 8 bases between. The germline CDR1 and CDR2 sequences are KGHSH and LQKENI. This CDR3 region has 14 residues. The CDR3 DNA sequence: TGTGCCAGCTCACCATCAAATCCCACAGATACGCAGTATTTT. It yields the protein CASSPSNPTDTQYF. Complete variable domain (other parts from reference TRBV18 and TRBJ2-3): NAGVMQNPRHLVRRRGQEARLRCSPMKGHSHVYWYRQLPEEGLKFMVYLQKENIIDESGMPKERFSAEFPKEGPSILRIQQVVRGDSAAYFCASSPSNPTDTQYFGPGTRLTVL.

The chain recombines TRBV5-1 with TRBJ1-1, with D possibly TRBD1 on 6 matching bases. Germline V gene data show CDR1 as SGHRS and CDR2 as YFSETQ. The CDR3 loop spans 14 amino acids. Trimming shortened V by 4 bases and J by 4 bases, and 14 bases separated the two germline ends. CDR3 in amino acids: CASSVRGGGTEAFF. As DNA, the CDR3 is TGCGCCAGCAGCGTGAGGGGGGGTGGCACTGAAGCTTTCTTT.

The chain joins TRBV12-1 to TRBJ2-5; the DNA was not used to check the table's D call, TRBD2. TRBV12-1 is a pseudogene locus. The CDR3 loop spans 14 amino acids. The CDR3 loop is CASTPQRVKETQYF. The CDR3 bases are TGTGCCAGCACCCCCCAGAGGGTTAAAGAGACCCAGTACTTC.

V and J are TRBV6-2 or TRBV6-3 and TRBJ1-2, with 9 bases aligning to TRBD1. The CDR3 runs 13 residues. Trimming took 6 bases from V and 8 from J; bases not matched to a gene: 7. CDR1 and CDR2 (germline): MNHEY, SVGEGT. Here the CDR3 DNA reads TGTGCCAGCAGCATGGGGACAGGGCTCGGCTACACCTTC. It codes for CASSMGTGLGYTF.

This clone has just one count. The chain uses TRBV7-9 and TRBJ2-5, with a tentative D call TRBD2 (6 bases). The germline gives CDR1 SEHNR, CDR2 FQNEAQ (reference sequence). Trimming left V 0 bases short and J 3 bases short, with 14 bases between. This CDR3 has 16 residues. This chain's CDR3 is CASSLAVPQREETQYF. In DNA form, the CDR3 reads TGTGCCAGCAGCTTAGCAGTGCCCCAGCGGGAAGAGACCCAGTACTTC.

This clone was recorded only once. The chain has TRBV28 and TRBJ2-2; D is perhaps TRBD1 (6 bases). The CDR3 runs 13 residues. The germline V gene encodes CDR1 MDHEN and CDR2 SYDVKM. The germline V and J ends were trimmed by 5 bases and 7 bases, with 11 bases remaining between them. The CDR3 loop reads CASSIQGGGELFF. The CDR3 DNA reads TGTGCCAGCAGTATACAGGGTGGCGGGGAGCTGTTTTTT.